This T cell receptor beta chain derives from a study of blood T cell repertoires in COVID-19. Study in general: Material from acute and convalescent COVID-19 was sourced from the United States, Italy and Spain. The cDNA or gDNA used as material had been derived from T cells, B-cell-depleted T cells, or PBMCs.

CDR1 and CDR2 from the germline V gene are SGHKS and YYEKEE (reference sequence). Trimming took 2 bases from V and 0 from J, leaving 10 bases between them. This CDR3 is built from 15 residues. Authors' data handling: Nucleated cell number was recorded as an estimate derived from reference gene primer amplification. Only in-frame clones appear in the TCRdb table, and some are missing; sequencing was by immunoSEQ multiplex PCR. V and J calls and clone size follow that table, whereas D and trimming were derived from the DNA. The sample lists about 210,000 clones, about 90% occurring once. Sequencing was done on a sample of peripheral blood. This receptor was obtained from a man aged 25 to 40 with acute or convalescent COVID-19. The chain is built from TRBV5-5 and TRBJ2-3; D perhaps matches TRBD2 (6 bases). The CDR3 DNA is TGTGCCAGCAGCTTTAGCGGACTAAGCACAGATACGCAGTATTTT. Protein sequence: CASSFSGLSTDTQYF.